This passage covers 27 T cell receptor beta chains from one sample sequenced in a study of blood T cell repertoires in COVID-19. Measured with immunoSEQ multiplex PCR; TCRdb has only the in-frame clones, and not every one. The table shows around 62,000 clones, with around 87% occurring only once. The sequenced sample consisted of peripheral blood. These receptors came from a woman aged 55-70 years with acute or convalescent COVID-19.

This clone was picked up one time. This chain connects TRBV29-1 to TRBJ1-2, with D maybe TRBD1 (5 bases). V dropped 4 bases and J dropped 6 bases, with 15 bases sitting between them. Germline-derived CDR1 and CDR2 are SQVTM and ANQGSEA. The CDR3 spans 13 residues. CDR3 in DNA: TGCAGCGTTGCCCCTTCAGGGCGTCATGGCTACACCTTC. Translated, it gives CSVAPSGRHGYTF.

This clone was seen once. This chain joins TRBV5-4 and TRBJ2-3; 7 bases agree with TRBD2. The CDR3 length is 17 residues. V shed 4 bases, J shed 1 base, and the junction held 12 bases outside the gene matches. Germline assignment: CDR1 SGHNT and CDR2 YYREEE (reference sequence). CDR3 bases: TGTGCCAGCAGCCTGAGAGGGGCGGGAGACGGCACAGATACGCAGTATTTT. It translates to CASSLRGAGDGTDTQYF.

The chain joins TRBV19 to TRBJ1-5; D gene ambiguous. This CDR3 is 13 amino acids long. The V and J ends lost 1 base and 7 bases respectively, with 8 bases between them. In germline, CDR1 is LNHDA, CDR2 SQIVND (reference sequence). The CDR3 DNA reads TGTGCCAGTAGTATAGTCGGGAGCCAGCCCCAGCATTTT. Its protein is CASSIVGSQPQHF. The full variable domain, rest sourced from reference TRBV19 and TRBJ1-5, is DGGITQSPKYLFRKEGQNVTLSCEQNLNHDAMYWYRQDPGQGLRLIYYSQIVNDFQKGDIAEGYSVSREKKESFPLTVTSAQKNPTAFYLCASSIVGSQPQHFGDGTRLSIL.

This chain links TRBV28 with TRBJ2-5; no clear D. The CDR3 consists of 12 residues. The germline V gene has CDR1 MDHEN and CDR2 SYDVKM. V was trimmed by 0 bases and J by 4 bases, leaving 3 bases between them. This CDR3 reads CASSLWRETQYF. In nucleotides, the CDR3 is TGTGCCAGCAGTTTATGGCGAGAGACCCAGTACTTC.

The chain recombines TRBV7-9 with TRBJ1-1; the D is unclear. Germline assignment: CDR1 SEHNR and CDR2 FQNEAQ (reference sequence). V dropped 5 bases and J dropped 4 bases, with 17 bases sitting between them. This CDR3 contains 15 residues. The CDR3 DNA follows: TGTGCCAGCAGCAAACCGGCCGGGGTGGCCACTGAAGCTTTCTTT. Translating it yields CASSKPAGVATEAFF.

V gene TRBV5-1 combines with J gene TRBJ2-3; 11 bases map to TRBD2. This CDR3 is built from 15 residues. V trimming: 4 bases; J trimming: 6 bases; junction bases outside the gene matches: 7. CDR1 is SGHRS, CDR2 YFSETQ, per germline. CDR3 nucleotide sequence: TGCGCCAGCAGCCACGGGACTAGCGGACCCGATACGCAGTATTTT. This codes for CASSHGTSGPDTQYF.

This chain links TRBV10-3 with TRBJ1-2, with TRBD1 matching 7 bases. The V gene's germline CDR1 is ENHRY and CDR2 SYGVKD. The CDR3 runs 17 residues. V lost 3 bases and J lost 0; bases outside the gene matches: 10. CDR3 residues: CAISDWTGLRPNYGYTF. CDR3 nucleotide sequence: TGTGCCATCAGTGATTGGACAGGCTTAAGACCTAACTATGGCTACACCTTC.

This clone has a handful of counts. CDR3 sequence reads: CASSSLLGAAANTGELFF. In DNA form, the CDR3 reads TGCGCCAGCAGCTCGTTGCTTGGTGCGGCGGCGAACACCGGGGAGCTGTTTTTT. This sequence joins TRBV5-1 and TRBJ2-2; no clear D gene. This CDR3 contains 18 residues. CDR1 is SGHRS, CDR2 YFSETQ, per germline. V was pared by 3 bases and J by 0 bases, with 18 bases between.

This clone was counted a few times. The chain uses TRBV15 and TRBJ1-1; D unresolved. Germline values: CDR1 LNHNV, CDR2 YYDKDF (reference sequence). The CDR3 consists of 16 residues. V was shortened by 1 base and J by 0 bases, with 12 bases between the two germline ends. The CDR3 loop reads CATSRGFVDMNTEAFF. In nucleotides, the CDR3 is TGTGCCACCAGCAGAGGTTTCGTCGACATGAACACTGAAGCTTTCTTT.

This clone was seen once. V is TRBV15 and J is TRBJ2-1; D is ambiguous. The CDR3 sequence is 12 residues long. Between the trimmed V and J ends, which lost 0 bases and 9 bases, there was a span of 6 bases. Germline loops: CDR1 LNHNV, CDR2 YYDKDF (reference sequence). CDR3 coding DNA: TGTGCCACCAGCAGAGATCGAGGTGAGCAGTTCTTC. Translating gives CATSRDRGEQFF.

The rearrangement uses TRBV28 and TRBJ2-3; 8 nucleotides line up with TRBD1. With 6 bases clipped from V and 6 bases from J, the junction kept 14 bases outside the gene matches. The CDR3 has 16 amino acids. Germline loops: CDR1 MDHEN, CDR2 SYDVKM. The CDR3 spells CASSNGQGSLRDTQYF. Here the CDR3 DNA reads TGTGCCAGCAGCAATGGACAGGGCAGCCTCAGGGATACGCAGTATTTT. The whole variable domain, remainder taken from reference TRBV28 and TRBJ2-3, is DVKVTQSSRYLVKRTGEKVFLECVQDMDHENMFWYRQDPGLGLRLIYFSYDVKMKEKGDIPEGYSVSREKKERFSLILESASTNQTSMYLCASSNGQGSLRDTQYFGPGTRLTVL.

The rearrangement joins TRBV19 to TRBJ2-5; 7 nucleotides line up with TRBD2. From germline, CDR1 is LNHDA and CDR2 SQIVND (reference sequence). With 1 base clipped from V and 5 bases from J, the junction kept 10 bases outside the gene matches. This CDR3 is built from 16 residues. CDR3 DNA: TGTGCCAGTAGTATAGGCGGGAGTGTTCCCGGGGAGACCCAGTACTTC. Protein sequence: CASSIGGSVPGETQYF. The whole variable domain, filled in from reference TRBV19 and TRBJ2-5, reads DGGITQSPKYLFRKEGQNVTLSCEQNLNHDAMYWYRQDPGQGLRLIYYSQIVNDFQKGDIAEGYSVSREKKESFPLTVTSAQKNPTAFYLCASSIGGSVPGETQYFGPGTRLLVL.

This clone has only one observation. This chain connects TRBV2 to TRBJ2-7, with 8 bases matching TRBD1. The CDR3 has 12 amino acids. Germline loops: CDR1 SNHLY, CDR2 FYNNEI. Trimming removed 6 bases from V and 3 bases from J; junction bases left unmatched: 1. CDR3 residues: CASSGQGYEQYV. Here the CDR3 DNA reads TGTGCCAGCAGCGGACAGGGCTACGAGCAGTACGTC.

V and J are TRBV12-3 or TRBV12-4 and TRBJ2-1; 7 bases agree with TRBD2. This CDR3 is built from 13 residues. V lost 3 bases to trimming and J lost 6 bases; unmatched junction nucleotides: 2. CDR3 nucleotides: TGTGCCAGCAGTTTCCCGGGAGGCAATGAGCAGTTCTTC. Its translation: CASSFPGGNEQFF.

The chain links TRBV9 to TRBJ1-1; the D is unclear. V lost 0 bases and J 3 bases, leaving 6 bases between the germline ends. Germline V gene lookup returns CDR1 SGDLS and CDR2 YYNGEE. The length of the CDR3 is 13 residues. The CDR3 loop reads CASSVEEDTEAFF. In DNA, the CDR3 is TGTGCCAGCAGCGTAGAGGAGGACACTGAAGCTTTCTTT.

This clone occurred once. CDR3 sequence reads: CASSIARQGPVTDTQYF. In DNA form, the CDR3 reads TGTGCCAGTAGTATAGCCCGACAGGGACCGGTCACAGATACGCAGTATTTT. The chain links TRBV19 to TRBJ2-3, with 7 bases that match TRBD1. Trimming took 1 base from V and 2 from J; bases not matched to a gene: 9. Germline V gives CDR1 LNHDA, CDR2 SQIVND (reference sequence). This CDR3 contains 17 residues.

The rearrangement uses TRBV9 and TRBJ2-1, with TRBD2 matching over 10 bases. The CDR3 has 17 residues. Germline CDR1 is SGDLS and CDR2 is YYNGEE. V lost 4 bases, J lost 2 bases, and 9 bases stayed unmatched. The CDR3 region has the DNA TGTGCCAGCAGCATAGGACTAGCGGCGCAAGCCTACAATGAGCAGTTCTTC. This translates into CASSIGLAAQAYNEQFF.

The rearrangement joins TRBV7-9 to TRBJ2-2, with D tentatively TRBD2 (6 bases). Germline CDR1 SEHNR, CDR2 FQNEAQ (reference sequence). Trimming cost V 3 bases and J 0 bases, with 8 bases left between them. This CDR3 comprises 15 residues. In DNA, the CDR3 is TGTGCCAGCAGCTTCGGCGGGGCGAACACCGGGGAGCTGTTTTTT. Its translation: CASSFGGANTGELFF.

V gene TRBV7-2 combines with J gene TRBJ2-2; TRBD2 matches 8 bases. This CDR3 has 18 residues. Germline CDR1 reads SGHTA; CDR2 reads FQGNSA. The ends lost 6 bases at V and 1 base at J; junction bases unmatched: 13. CDR3 DNA sequence: TGTGCCAGCAGTTCTTGGGGTAGCGGGAAGGGGAACACCGGGGAGCTGTTTTTT. Protein: CASSSWGSGKGNTGELFF.

The V and J genes are TRBV2 and TRBJ1-1; maybe TRBD1 (5 bases). CDR3 length: 14 residues. Trimming took off 6 bases at V and 3 bases at J, with 14 bases between the two ends. The germline gives CDR1 SNHLY, CDR2 FYNNEI. Written as DNA, the CDR3 is TGTGCCAGCAGCAGGGATGAAGCCGACACTGAAGCTTTCTTT. The encoded protein is CASSRDEADTEAFF.

The chain has TRBV5-1 and TRBJ2-1, with 7 bases matching TRBD1. V shed 0 bases and J 2 bases; nucleotides not matched to a gene: 8. Looked up from germline, CDR1 is SGHRS and CDR2 is YFSETQ. There are 17 residues in the CDR3. DNA of the CDR3: TGCGCCAGCAGCTTGGGCCAGACAGGGAAGACCTACAATGAGCAGTTCTTC. Its translation: CASSLGQTGKTYNEQFF.

This clone occurred once. The chain couples TRBV30 to TRBJ2-7, with 15 positions matching TRBD2. The CDR3 spans 15 residues. The V gene's germline CDR1 is GTSNPN and CDR2 SVGIG (reference sequence). Unmatched junction bases numbered 6, after V lost 2 bases and J lost 7 bases. This CDR3 reads CAWSRGLAGGGEQYV. CDR3 nucleotide sequence: TGTGCCTGGAGTCGGGGACTAGCGGGAGGAGGAGAGCAGTACGTC.

This sequence joins TRBV28 and TRBJ2-6; D unresolved. V was trimmed by 8 bases and J by 0 bases, leaving 2 bases between them. The CDR3 spans 12 residues. The germline V gene has CDR1 MDHEN and CDR2 SYDVKM. CDR3 nucleotides: TGTGCCAGCCACTCTGGGGCCAACGTCCTGACTTTC. Its translation is CASHSGANVLTF.

This rearrangement joins TRBV2 to TRBJ2-3; tentatively, D is TRBD1 (6 bases). This CDR3 spans 15 amino acids. Trimming took off 8 bases at V and 2 bases at J, with 17 bases between the two ends. CDR1 is SNHLY and CDR2 is FYNNEI in the germline V gene. CDR3: CASASGTTFTDTQYF. The CDR3 DNA follows: TGTGCCAGCGCCTCCGGGACAACCTTCACAGATACGCAGTATTTT.

This rearrangement joins TRBV12-3 or TRBV12-4 to TRBJ2-1; D gene unclear. The CDR3 is made up of 13 amino acids. Trimming left V 4 bases short and J 6 bases short, with 10 bases between. The CDR3 nucleotides are TGTGCCAGCAGTTGGGCATCCGGCAATGAGCAGTTCTTC. Translated, it gives CASSWASGNEQFF.

The chain links TRBV5-8 to TRBJ1-1, with D possibly matching TRBD1 (5 bases). CDR1 and CDR2 from the germline V gene are SGHTS and YDEGEE. V lost 4 bases, J lost 1 base, and 8 bases lay in between. This CDR3 has 13 residues. CDR3 in amino acids: CASSRTGNTEAFF. As DNA, the CDR3 is TGTGCCAGCAGCCGCACAGGGAACACTGAAGCTTTCTTT.

The V call is TRBV3-1 (or the pseudogene TRBV3-2), the J call TRBJ2-5, with TRBD2 as a possible D gene (5 bases). Germline V lookup: CDR1 LGHDT, CDR2 YNNKEL (reference sequence). With 1 base removed from V and 6 bases from J, the gap between germline ends came to 6 bases. CDR3 length: 12 residues. The CDR3 region is CASSQGRQTQYF. The CDR3 nucleotides are TGTGCCAGCAGCCAAGGGAGGCAGACCCAGTACTTC.